These 5 T cell receptor beta chains were sequenced from one sample in a study of blood T cells in healthy people across ages. PCR was performed a second time for about 6 to 11 cycles using a sample-barcoded 5' primer and a J-beta primer mix. MiXCR was run by TCRdb on the 5' RACE reads, yielding one entry per CDR3 protein. The table records hundreds of thousands of distinct CDR3 sequences, over 40% of them present only once. The source material was blood. These receptors originate from a woman of 80 years or more in good health.

J is TRBJ2-1 and V is TRBV11-2; TRBD2 agrees at 10 bases. The trim removed 6 bases at V and 6 bases at J, leaving 8 bases unmatched. Germline V lookup: CDR1 SGHAT, CDR2 FQNNGV. There are 15 residues in the CDR3. CDR3 DNA sequence: TGTGCCAGCAGGACTCTAGCGGGGGATCGCAATGAGCAGTTCTTC. Its translation: CASRTLAGDRNEQFF.

This chain connects TRBV20-1 to TRBJ2-3; 8 nucleotides align to TRBD2. In germline, CDR1 is DFQATT, CDR2 SNEGSKA (reference sequence). The V segment lost 3 bases and the J segment 0 bases; nucleotides outside the gene matches: 2. The CDR3 length is 14 residues. The CDR3 loop reads CSARVAGSTDTQYF. Here the CDR3 DNA reads TGCAGTGCTAGGGTAGCGGGGAGCACAGATACGCAGTATTTT.

This chain connects TRBV7-2 to TRBJ2-3, with a possible D match to TRBD2 (7 bases). There are 16 residues in the CDR3. Trimming removed 5 bases at V and 5 bases at J, with 20 bases between. Germline assignment: CDR1 SGHTA and CDR2 FQGNSA. In DNA, the CDR3 is TGTGCCAGCAGCCCTATTTCGGGGGGCCGAGGAGATACGCAGTATTTT. Translating it yields CASSPISGGRGDTQYF.

The chain couples TRBV24-1 to TRBJ2-7; 7 bases align to TRBD1. V shed 3 bases, J shed 5 bases, and the junction held 6 bases outside the gene matches. The CDR3 totals 14 residues. From germline, CDR1 is KGHDR and CDR2 SFDVKD. In DNA form, the CDR3 reads TGTGCCACCAGTGATAGACATGACAGGGACGAGCAGTACTTC. Translating gives CATSDRHDRDEQYF.

The CDR3 loop is CASSAPRVSSSGANVLTF. CDR3 nucleotides: TGTGCCAGCAGTGCCCCTCGAGTATCTTCCTCTGGGGCCAACGTCCTGACTTTC. The chain couples TRBV25-1 to TRBJ2-6; D is unresolved. The germline V and J ends were trimmed by 4 bases and 0 bases, with 16 bases remaining between them. The CDR3 runs 18 residues. From germline, CDR1 is MGHDK and CDR2 SYGVNS.